The present TCR beta chain was sequenced within a study of cytomegalovirus exposure and HLA in healthy donors. Overall study findings and caveats: When a later analysis was performed, an Asian-associated ancestry cluster reportedly had fewer N-insertions than the roughly 640-donor mean. Trimming of TCR beta V- and J-genes showed a link, identified in a later analysis, to a missense DCLRE1C variant.

In nominal health when sampled, donors likely had unrecorded immune exposures nonetheless. PCR amplification relied on 60 Vbeta primers (plus 13 Jbeta primers). Authors' methods: Later, an analysis found about 80 million unique TCR beta chains, and about 10 million of these were shared. Profiling relied on immunoSEQ multiplex PCR, and the TCRdb table lists in-frame clones only, not all of them. V, J and clone size are those of that table, while D and trimming were read from the DNA. Among 98,000 or so clones, around three quarters were seen once, and the ten largest hold 16%. Comments on this clone: Its specificity is not known.

The origin of this receptor is a man between 60 and 75 years old in good health and CMV-seropositive. Sequencing was done on a sample of PBMCs.

The CDR3 loop is CASSPLHTGTNTGELFF. CDR3 in DNA: TGTGCCAGCTCACCACTGCACACAGGAACGAACACCGGGGAGCTGTTTTTT. The chain carries TRBV18 and TRBJ2-2; TRBD1 might be the D (5 bases). The V gene lost 1 base and the J gene lost 0 bases, with 12 bases spanning the gap. The germline gives CDR1 KGHSH, CDR2 LQKENI. This CDR3 region has 17 residues. Based on the CDR3 plus reference TRBV18 and TRBJ2-2, the full variable domain is NAGVMQNPRHLVRRRGQEARLRCSPMKGHSHVYWYRQLPEEGLKFMVYLQKENIIDESGMPKERFSAEFPKEGPSILRIQQVVRGDSAAYFCASSPLHTGTNTGELFFGEGSRLTVL.